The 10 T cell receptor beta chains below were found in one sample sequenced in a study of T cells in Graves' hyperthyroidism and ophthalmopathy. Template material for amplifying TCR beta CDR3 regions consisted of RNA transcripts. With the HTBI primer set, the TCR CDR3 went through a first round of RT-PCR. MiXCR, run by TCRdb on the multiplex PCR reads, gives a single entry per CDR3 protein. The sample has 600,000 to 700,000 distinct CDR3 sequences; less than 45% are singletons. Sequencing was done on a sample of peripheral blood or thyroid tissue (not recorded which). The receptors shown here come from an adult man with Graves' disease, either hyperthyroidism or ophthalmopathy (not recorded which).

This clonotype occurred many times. CDR3 sequence (DNA): TGCAGTGCTAGAGACGCAAAAGTCGAAAAACTGTTTTTT. Encoded protein: CSARDAKVEKLFF. The chain employs TRBV20-1 and TRBJ1-4; no clear D. The V end lost 0 bases, the J end lost 8 bases, and 10 bases lay between the germline ends. The CDR3 has 13 residues. In germline, CDR1 is DFQATT, CDR2 SNEGSKA (reference sequence).

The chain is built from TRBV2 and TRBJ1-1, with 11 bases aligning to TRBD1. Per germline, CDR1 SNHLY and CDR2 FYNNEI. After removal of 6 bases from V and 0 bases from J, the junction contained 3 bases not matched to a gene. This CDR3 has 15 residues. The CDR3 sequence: CASRRDRGMNTEAFF. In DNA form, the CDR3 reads TGTGCCAGCAGACGGGACAGGGGGATGAACACTGAAGCTTTCTTT.

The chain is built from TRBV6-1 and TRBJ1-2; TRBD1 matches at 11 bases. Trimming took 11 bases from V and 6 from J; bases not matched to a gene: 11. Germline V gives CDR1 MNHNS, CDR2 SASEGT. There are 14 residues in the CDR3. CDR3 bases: TGTGCCGCACAATCGGACAGGGGGCAAGATGGCTACACCTTC. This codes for CAAQSDRGQDGYTF.

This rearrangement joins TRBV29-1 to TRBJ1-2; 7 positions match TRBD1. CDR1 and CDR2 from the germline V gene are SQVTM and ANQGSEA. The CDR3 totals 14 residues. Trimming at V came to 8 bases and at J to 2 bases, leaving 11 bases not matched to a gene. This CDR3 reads CSQGRQGVNYGYTF. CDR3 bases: TGCAGCCAAGGGAGACAGGGTGTGAACTATGGCTACACCTTC.

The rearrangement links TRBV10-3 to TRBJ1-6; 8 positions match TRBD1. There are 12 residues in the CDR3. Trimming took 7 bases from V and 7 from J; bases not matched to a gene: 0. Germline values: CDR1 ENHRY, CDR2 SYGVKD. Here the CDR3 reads CAITGGNSPLHF. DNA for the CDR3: TGTGCCATCACAGGGGGCAATTCACCCCTCCACTTT.

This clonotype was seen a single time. CDR3 nucleotides: TGCAGCGTAGGACAGGGCGTCCCCTACGAGCAGTACTTC. Residues: CSVGQGVPYEQYF. This rearrangement joins TRBV29-1 to TRBJ2-7; 8 bases match TRBD1. This CDR3 is 13 amino acids long. The trim removed 6 bases at V and 2 bases at J, leaving 6 bases unmatched. The germline CDR1 and CDR2 sequences are SQVTM and ANQGSEA.

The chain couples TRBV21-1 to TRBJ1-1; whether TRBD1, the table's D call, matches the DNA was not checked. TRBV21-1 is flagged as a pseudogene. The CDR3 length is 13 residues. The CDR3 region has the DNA TGTGCCAGCAGCATGCCAGGGTCGACTGAAGCTTTCTTT. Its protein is CASSMPGSTEAFF.

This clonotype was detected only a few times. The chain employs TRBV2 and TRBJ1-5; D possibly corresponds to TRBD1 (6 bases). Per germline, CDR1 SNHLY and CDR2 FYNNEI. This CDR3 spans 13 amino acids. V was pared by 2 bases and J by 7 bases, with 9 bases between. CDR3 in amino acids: CASSEFQGQPQHF. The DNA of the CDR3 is TGTGCCAGCAGTGAATTTCAGGGGCAGCCCCAGCATTTT.

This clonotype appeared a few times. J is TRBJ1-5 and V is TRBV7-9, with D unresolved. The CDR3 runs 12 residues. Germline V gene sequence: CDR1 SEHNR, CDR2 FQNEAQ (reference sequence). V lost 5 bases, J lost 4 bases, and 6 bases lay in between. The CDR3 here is CASSHINQPQHF. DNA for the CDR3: TGTGCCAGCAGCCATATAAATCAGCCCCAGCATTTT.

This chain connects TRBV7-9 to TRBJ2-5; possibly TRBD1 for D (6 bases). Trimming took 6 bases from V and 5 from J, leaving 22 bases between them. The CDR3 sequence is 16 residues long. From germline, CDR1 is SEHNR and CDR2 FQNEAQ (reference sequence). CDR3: CASSYFAFGQSETQYF. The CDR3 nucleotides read TGTGCCAGCAGTTACTTTGCGTTTGGACAGTCGGAGACCCAGTACTTC.